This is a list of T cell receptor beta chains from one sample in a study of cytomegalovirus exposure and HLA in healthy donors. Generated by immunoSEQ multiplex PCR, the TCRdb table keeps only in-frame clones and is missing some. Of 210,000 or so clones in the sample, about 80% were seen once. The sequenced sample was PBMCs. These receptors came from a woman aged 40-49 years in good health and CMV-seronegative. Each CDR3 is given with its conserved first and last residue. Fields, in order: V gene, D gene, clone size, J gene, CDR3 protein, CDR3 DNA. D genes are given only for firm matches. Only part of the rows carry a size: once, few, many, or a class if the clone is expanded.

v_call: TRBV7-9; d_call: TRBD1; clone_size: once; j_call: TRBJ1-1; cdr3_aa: CASSLVGTGADTEAFF; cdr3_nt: TGTGCCAGCAGCTTAGTAGGGACAGGGGCGGACACTGAAGCTTTCTTT
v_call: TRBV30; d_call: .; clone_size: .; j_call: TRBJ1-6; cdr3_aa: CAWSSGRGLSPLHF; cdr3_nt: TGTGCCTGGAGTTCGGGGAGGGGACTATCACCCCTCCACTTT
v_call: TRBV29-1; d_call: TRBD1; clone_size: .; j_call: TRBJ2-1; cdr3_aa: CSVVGQGGTYNEQFF; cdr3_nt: TGCAGCGTGGTAGGACAGGGGGGCACCTACAATGAGCAGTTCTTC
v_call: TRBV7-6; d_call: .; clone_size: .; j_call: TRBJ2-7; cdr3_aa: CASSQGGGGGSYEQYF; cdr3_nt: TGTGCCAGCAGCCAGGGGGGCGGTGGGGGTTCCTACGAGCAGTACTTC
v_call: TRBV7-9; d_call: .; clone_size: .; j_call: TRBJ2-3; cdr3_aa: CASSPRQSGTDTQYF; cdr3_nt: TGTGCCAGCAGCCCCCGACAGAGTGGGACAGATACGCAGTATTTT
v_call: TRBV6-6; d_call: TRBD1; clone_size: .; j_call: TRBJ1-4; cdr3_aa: CASSLGQGNEKLFF; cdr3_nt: TGTGCCAGCAGTTTGGGACAGGGTAATGAAAAACTGTTTTTT
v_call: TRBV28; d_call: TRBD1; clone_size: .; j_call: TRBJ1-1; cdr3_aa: CASSPGQGTTEAFF; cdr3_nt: TGTGCCAGCAGTCCGGGACAGGGGACCACTGAAGCTTTCTTT
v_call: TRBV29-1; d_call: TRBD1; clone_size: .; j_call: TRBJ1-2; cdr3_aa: CSVEDRGRAYGYTF; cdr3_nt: TGCAGCGTTGAGGACAGGGGGCGCGCCTATGGCTACACCTTC
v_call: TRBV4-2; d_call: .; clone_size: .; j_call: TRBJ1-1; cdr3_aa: CASSQDLGPSMNTEAFF; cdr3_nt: TGTGCCAGCAGCCAAGACCTCGGTCCGAGCATGAACACTGAAGCTTTCTTT
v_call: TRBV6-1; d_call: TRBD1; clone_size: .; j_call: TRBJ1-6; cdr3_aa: CASSANNPQGAGSPLHF; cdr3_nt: TGTGCCAGCAGTGCCAACAACCCACAGGGGGCCGGATCACCCCTCCACTTT
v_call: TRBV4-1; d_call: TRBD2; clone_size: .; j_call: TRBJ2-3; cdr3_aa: CASSGGGALDTQYF; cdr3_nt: TGCGCCAGCAGCGGCGGGGGGGCCCTCGATACGCAGTATTTT
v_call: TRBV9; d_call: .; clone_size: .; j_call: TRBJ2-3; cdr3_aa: CASSVGGISTDTQYF; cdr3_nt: TGTGCCAGCAGCGTAGGCGGAATTAGCACAGATACGCAGTATTTT
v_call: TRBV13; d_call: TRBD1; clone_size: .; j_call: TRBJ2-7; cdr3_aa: CASSPTGGYEQYF; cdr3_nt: TGTGCCAGCAGCCCAACAGGGGGTTACGAGCAGTACTTC
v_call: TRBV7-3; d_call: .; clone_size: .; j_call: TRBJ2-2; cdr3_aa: CASSLQQGPGELFF; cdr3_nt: TGTGCCAGCAGCTTACAGCAGGGCCCAGGGGAGCTGTTTTTT
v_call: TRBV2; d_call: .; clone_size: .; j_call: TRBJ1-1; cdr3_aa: CASSELGGEAFF; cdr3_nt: TGTGCCAGCAGTGAGTTGGGAGGAGAAGCTTTCTTT
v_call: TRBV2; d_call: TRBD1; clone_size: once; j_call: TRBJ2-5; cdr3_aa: CAMDRGYQETQYF; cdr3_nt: TGTGCCATGGACAGGGGGTACCAAGAGACCCAGTACTTC
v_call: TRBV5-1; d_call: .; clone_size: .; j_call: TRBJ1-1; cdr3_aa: CASSLELNTEAFF; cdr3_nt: TGCGCCAGCAGCCTAGAACTGAACACTGAAGCTTTCTTT
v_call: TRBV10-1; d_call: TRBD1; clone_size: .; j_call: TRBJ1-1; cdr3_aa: CASSEEGAKTEAFF; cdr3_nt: TGCGCCAGCAGTGAGGAGGGGGCGAAGACTGAAGCTTTCTTT
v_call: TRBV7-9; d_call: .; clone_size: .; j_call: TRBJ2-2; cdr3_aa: CASSPRQYTGELFF; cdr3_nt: TGTGCCAGCAGCCCCCGACAGTACACCGGGGAGCTGTTTTTT
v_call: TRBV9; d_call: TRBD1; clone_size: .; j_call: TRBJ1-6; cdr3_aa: CASSVGPRDRGVLPSNSPLHF; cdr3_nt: TGTGCCAGCAGCGTAGGCCCCCGGGACAGGGGAGTCCTCCCTTCTAATTCACCCCTCCACTTT
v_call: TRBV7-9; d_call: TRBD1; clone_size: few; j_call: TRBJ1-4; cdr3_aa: CASSGQGRTNEKLFF; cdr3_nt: TGTGCCAGCAGCGGACAGGGAAGGACTAATGAAAAACTGTTTTTT
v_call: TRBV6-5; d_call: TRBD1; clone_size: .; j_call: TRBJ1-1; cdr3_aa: CASSRSRDRIIF; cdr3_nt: TGTGCCAGCAGCCGCTCCCGGGACAGGATCATCTTT
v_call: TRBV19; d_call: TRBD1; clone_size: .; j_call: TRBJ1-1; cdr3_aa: CASMIWDSDTTEAFF; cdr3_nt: TGTGCCAGTATGATTTGGGACAGTGATACCACTGAAGCTTTCTTT
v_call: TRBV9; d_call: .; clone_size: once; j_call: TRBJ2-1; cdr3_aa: CASSVVGGLNEQFF; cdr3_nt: TGTGCCAGCAGCGTAGTAGGTGGGCTCAATGAGCAGTTCTTC
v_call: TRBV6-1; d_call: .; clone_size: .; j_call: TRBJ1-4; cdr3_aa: CASRNWGDEKLFF; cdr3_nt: TGTGCCAGCAGAAATTGGGGGGATGAAAAACTGTTTTTT
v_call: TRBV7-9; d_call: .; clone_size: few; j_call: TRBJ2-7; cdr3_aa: CASSSIDSLPYEQYF; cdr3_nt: TGTGCCAGCAGCTCCATCGACAGTCTCCCTTACGAGCAGTACTTC
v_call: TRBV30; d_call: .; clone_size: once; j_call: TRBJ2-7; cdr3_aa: CAWSVHGGHYEQYF; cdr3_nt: TGTGCCTGGAGTGTACACGGGGGGCACTACGAGCAGTACTTC
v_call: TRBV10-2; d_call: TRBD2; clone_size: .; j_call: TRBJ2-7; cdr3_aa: CATRTSGGVYEQYF; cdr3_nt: TGCGCCACCCGGACTAGCGGGGGGGTTTACGAGCAGTACTTC
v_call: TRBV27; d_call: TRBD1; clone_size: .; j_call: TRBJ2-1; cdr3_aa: CASKATQGVFTYNEQFF; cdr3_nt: TGTGCCAGCAAAGCTACACAGGGGGTGTTCACCTACAATGAGCAGTTCTTC
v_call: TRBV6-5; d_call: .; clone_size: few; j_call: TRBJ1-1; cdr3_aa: CASSNHKTSNTEAFF; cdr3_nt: TGTGCCAGCAGTAACCATAAAACTTCGAACACTGAAGCTTTCTTT
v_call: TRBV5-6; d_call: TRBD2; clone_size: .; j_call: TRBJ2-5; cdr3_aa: CASSKYTNSGGGTQYF; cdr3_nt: TGTGCCAGCAGCAAATACACAAATAGCGGGGGCGGGACCCAGTACTTC
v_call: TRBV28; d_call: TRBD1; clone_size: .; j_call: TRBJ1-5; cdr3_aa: CASQDRDYQPQHF; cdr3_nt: TGTGCCAGCCAAGACAGGGACTATCAGCCCCAGCATTTT
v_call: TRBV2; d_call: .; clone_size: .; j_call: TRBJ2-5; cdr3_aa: CASSGRRYQETQYF; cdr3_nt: TGTGCCAGCAGTGGGAGGCGGTACCAAGAGACCCAGTACTTC
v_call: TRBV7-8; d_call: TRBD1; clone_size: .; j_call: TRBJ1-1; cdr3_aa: CASSQGTGWNTEAFF; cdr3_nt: TGTGCCAGCAGCCAAGGGACAGGATGGAACACTGAAGCTTTCTTT
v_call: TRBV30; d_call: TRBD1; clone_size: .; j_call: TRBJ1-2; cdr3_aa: CAWSPGQDYGYTF; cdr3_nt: TGTGCCTGGAGTCCGGGACAGGATTATGGCTACACCTTC
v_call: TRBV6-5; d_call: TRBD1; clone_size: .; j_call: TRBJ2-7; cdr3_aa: CASTGTGSHEQYF; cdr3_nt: TGTGCCAGCACGGGGACAGGGAGCCACGAGCAGTACTTC
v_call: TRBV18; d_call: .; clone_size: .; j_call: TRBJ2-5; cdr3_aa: CASSPGETQYF; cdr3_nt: TGTGCCAGCTCCCCCGGGGAGACCCAGTACTTC
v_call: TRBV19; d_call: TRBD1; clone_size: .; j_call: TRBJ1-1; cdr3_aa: CASSSPGQQEAFF; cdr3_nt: TGTGCCAGTAGTTCCCCGGGACAGCAGGAAGCTTTCTTT
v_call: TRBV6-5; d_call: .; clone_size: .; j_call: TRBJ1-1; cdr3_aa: CASSYWVSKDTEAFF; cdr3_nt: TGTGCCAGCAGTTACTGGGTTAGCAAGGACACTGAAGCTTTCTTT
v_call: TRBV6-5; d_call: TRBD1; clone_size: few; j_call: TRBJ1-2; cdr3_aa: CASRTQGAGGYTF; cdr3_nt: TGTGCCAGCAGAACACAGGGGGCAGGGGGCTACACCTTC
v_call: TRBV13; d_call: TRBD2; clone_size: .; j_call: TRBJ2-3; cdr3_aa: CASSQAPAGSTDTQYF; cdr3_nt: TGTGCCAGCAGCCAAGCGCCAGCGGGGAGCACAGATACGCAGTATTTT
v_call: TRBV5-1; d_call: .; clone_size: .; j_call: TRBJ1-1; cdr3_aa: CASSLDSAVTEAFF; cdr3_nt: TGCGCCAGCAGCCTCGACAGCGCGGTCACTGAAGCTTTCTTT
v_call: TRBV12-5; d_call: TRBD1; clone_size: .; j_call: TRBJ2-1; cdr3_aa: CASGLPPGQGLDEQFF; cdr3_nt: TGTGCTAGTGGTTTGCCGCCGGGACAGGGGCTTGATGAGCAGTTCTTC
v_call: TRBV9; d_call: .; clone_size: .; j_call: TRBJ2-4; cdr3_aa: CASSARSGERRKLAKNIQYF; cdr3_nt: TGTGCCAGCAGCGCGAGGTCCGGGGAAAGGAGAAAACTAGCCAAAAACATTCAGTACTTC
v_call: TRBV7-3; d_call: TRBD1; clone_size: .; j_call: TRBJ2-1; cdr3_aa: CASSLNRAETGMNEQFF; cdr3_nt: TGTGCCAGCAGCTTAAACCGGGCCGAGACAGGGATGAATGAGCAGTTCTTC
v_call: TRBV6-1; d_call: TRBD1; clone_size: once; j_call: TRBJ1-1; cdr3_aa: CASSPRTGLNTEAFF; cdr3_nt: TGTGCCAGCAGTCCCCGGACAGGGTTGAACACTGAAGCTTTCTTT
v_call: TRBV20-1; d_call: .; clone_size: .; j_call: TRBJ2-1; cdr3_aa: CSASISEQFF; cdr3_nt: TGCAGTGCTAGTATTAGTGAGCAGTTCTTC
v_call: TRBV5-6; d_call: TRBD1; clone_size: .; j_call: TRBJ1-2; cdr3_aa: CASSLPTGGEGGYTF; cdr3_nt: TGTGCCAGCAGCTTACCCACAGGGGGCGAAGGAGGCTACACCTTC
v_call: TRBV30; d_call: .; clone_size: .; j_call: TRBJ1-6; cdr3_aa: CAWSVQGRGELYNSPLHF; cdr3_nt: TGTGCCTGGAGTGTACAGGGCAGGGGAGAGCTTTATAATTCACCCCTCCACTTT
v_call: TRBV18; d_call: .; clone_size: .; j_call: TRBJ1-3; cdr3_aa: CASSPEGVGNTIYF; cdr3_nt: TGTGCCAGCTCACCGGAAGGGGTTGGAAACACCATATATTTT
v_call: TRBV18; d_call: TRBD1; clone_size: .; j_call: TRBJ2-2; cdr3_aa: CASSMGQVAGELFF; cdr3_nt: TGTGCCAGCTCAATGGGACAGGTCGCCGGGGAGCTGTTTTTT
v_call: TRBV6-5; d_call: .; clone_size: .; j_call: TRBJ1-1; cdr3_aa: CASSRQDSTEAFF; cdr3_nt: TGTGCCAGCAGTCGACAAGACAGCACTGAAGCTTTCTTT
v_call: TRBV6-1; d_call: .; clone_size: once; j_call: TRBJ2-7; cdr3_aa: CASSEWAGDTQYEQYF; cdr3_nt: TGTGCCAGCAGTGAATGGGCAGGGGACACCCAGTACGAGCAGTACTTC
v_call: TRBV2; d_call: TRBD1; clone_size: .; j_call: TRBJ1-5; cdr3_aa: CASSPGTVGNQPQHF; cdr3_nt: TGTGCCAGCAGTCCCGGGACAGTCGGCAATCAGCCCCAGCATTTT
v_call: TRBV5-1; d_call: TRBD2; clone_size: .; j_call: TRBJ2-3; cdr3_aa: CASSQYTSGGSDTQYF; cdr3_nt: TGCGCCAGCAGCCAATACACTAGCGGGGGATCAGATACGCAGTATTTT
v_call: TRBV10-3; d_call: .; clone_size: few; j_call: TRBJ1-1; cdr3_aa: CAISETGIAEAFF; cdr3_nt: TGTGCCATCAGTGAAACAGGGATTGCTGAAGCTTTCTTT
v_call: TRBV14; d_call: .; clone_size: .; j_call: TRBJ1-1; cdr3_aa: CASSHQPGTSLAFF; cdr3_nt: TGTGCCAGCAGCCACCAACCGGGGACTTCTCTGGCTTTCTTT